A single sample gave rise to the 5 T cell receptor beta chains below, sequenced in a study of blood T cell repertoires in COVID-19. TCRdb's copy holds only in-frame clones and misses some; the assay was immunoSEQ multiplex PCR. The sample has under 350,000 clones, around 85% seen once; the top ten hold 3.5% to 4.5%. Material: PBMCs or T cells enriched from blood (not recorded which). The receptors here all came from a woman aged 40 to 50 with acute COVID-19.

V usage is TRBV18 and J usage is TRBJ2-3; 15 bases line up with TRBD2. Germline V gene data show CDR1 as KGHSH and CDR2 as LQKENI. The CDR3 is 18 residues long. V dropped 2 bases and J dropped 3; count of bases not matched to a gene: 6. DNA for the CDR3: TGTGCCAGCTCACCAGTCCCGGGACTAGCGGGGGGTACAGATACGCAGTATTTT. Amino acid sequence: CASSPVPGLAGGTDTQYF.

This clone has a handful of counts. In nucleotides, the CDR3 is TGCGCCAGCAGCACAAGCGGGGGGGCCCACGAGCAGTACTTC. Translated: CASSTSGGAHEQYF. The chain carries TRBV5-1 and TRBJ2-7, with TRBD2 matching 10 bases. CDR3 length: 14 residues. Germline values: CDR1 SGHRS, CDR2 YFSETQ. The trim removed 4 bases at V and 5 bases at J, leaving 6 bases unmatched.

The V and J genes are TRBV9 and TRBJ2-3; D might be TRBD2 (5 bases). This CDR3 has 15 amino acids. Trimming pared 2 bases from V and 6 bases from J, leaving 16 bases between. In germline, CDR1 is SGDLS, CDR2 YYNGEE. This chain's CDR3 is CASSVGLLTGDTQYF. The CDR3 nucleotides are TGTGCCAGCAGCGTCGGGCTGCTCACGGGGGATACGCAGTATTTT.

With respect to this clone: The limits of the CDR3 on the DNA are not certain, so only TCRdb's listed CDR3 is given. V is TRBV9 and J is TRBJ1-1. 16 amino acids form the CDR3, both terminal residues included. Germline values: CDR1 SGDLS, CDR2 YYNGEE. The chain's CDR3 is CASSALFGAGGTEAFF.

The J gene is TRBJ1-2, the V gene TRBV7-2, with D tentatively TRBD1 (6 bases). CDR3 length: 13 residues. The V end was cut by 6 bases, the J end by 4 bases, with 12 bases between. Germline V CDR1 and CDR2: SGHTA, FQGNSA. The CDR3 reads CASSQTGLYGYTF. DNA for the CDR3: TGTGCCAGCAGTCAGACAGGCCTCTATGGCTACACCTTC.